This entry is about one TCR beta chain. TCRdb's copy holds only in-frame clones and misses some; the assay was immunoSEQ multiplex PCR. The data hold 65,000 to 70,000 clones, with around 94% observed a single time. This sample was taken from a study of T cell changes during pregnancy in multiple sclerosis. CDR1 is SNHLY and CDR2 is FYNNEI in the germline V gene. This CDR3 region has 12 residues. V lost 3 bases and J lost 12, with 15 bases in between. The input for sequencing was peripheral blood, taken in the third trimester of pregnancy. This chain links TRBV2 with TRBJ2-7, with D maybe TRBD2 (6 bases). This receptor was taken from a female donor in good health, enrolled as a control in a pregnancy study. CDR3 DNA: TGTGCCAGCAGTGAGAGGGGTGGGAGGTCGTACTTC. Its translation: CASSERGGRSYF.